This TCR beta chain was found in a study of T-cell reconstitution after alpha-beta-depleted transplantation in children. Study-wide findings and caveats: Newly made T cells mostly supplied T-cell counts and diversity one year after transplant.

Unique molecular identifiers were incorporated when the TCRbeta library was constructed. TCRdb itself ran the PCR reads through MiXCR, one entry per CDR3 protein. This sample has just under 350,000 distinct CDR3 sequences, with 15% to 20% found just once. The CDR3 has 16 amino acids. J gave up 1 base and V 0 bases, and 5 bases lay outside the gene matches. Germline V CDR1 and CDR2: LGHNA, YNFKEQ. This clonotype was seen more than once but under ten times. The antigen is undetermined. Sequenced material: PBMCs, mostly from graft donor cells, taken 360 days after TCRalphabeta/CD19-depleted stem cell transplant. The genes are TRBV4-2 and TRBJ2-7; 8 nucleotides agree with TRBD2. The TCR originated in a male patient aged 2 to 9 who had a stem cell transplant for acute lymphoblastic leukemia, so the T cells may come from the graft donor. The CDR3 here is CASSQEIPSGSYEQYF. The CDR3, as DNA: TGTGCCAGCAGCCAAGAAATCCCTAGCGGGTCCTACGAGCAGTACTTC.